The entry below gives a single T cell receptor beta chain sequence along with its context. These data belong to a study of blood T cell repertoires in COVID-19. As for the study in general: Spain, Italy and the United States supplied samples that represented acute and convalescent COVID-19.

Germline V CDR1 and CDR2: MNHNS, SASEGT. This CDR3 region has 17 residues. V was pared by 2 bases and J by 3 bases, with 16 bases between. TCRdb's table, derived via immunoSEQ multiplex PCR, lists solely in-frame clones and lacks some. The sample carries about 250,000 clones, around 85% recorded once. The sequenced sample consisted of peripheral blood. This chain joins TRBV6-1 and TRBJ1-4, with TRBD1 as a possible D gene (6 bases). This clonotype originated in a man aged 80 or over with acute or convalescent COVID-19. The DNA for the CDR3 is TGTGCCAGCAGTGAATCTGGGCCCAGGGGCCCTAATGAAAAACTGTTTTTT. Protein product: CASSESGPRGPNEKLFF.